Each of the 27 T cell receptor beta chains below was sequenced from the same sample in a study of graft-versus-host responses after intestinal transplantation. No antigen has been assigned to these receptors. Clones were sequenced by immunoSEQ multiplex PCR, and TCRdb holds only the in-frame ones, with some missing. Among 84,000 or so clones listed, around nine tenths were seen once. Sequencing used unstimulated CD8+ T cells sorted from spleen or lymph node cells, obtained before transplant. The receptors stem from a human donor who was the organ donor for an intestinal transplant.

This sequence joins TRBV10-3 and TRBJ2-7; perhaps TRBD1 as D (6 bases). The CDR3 is 14 residues long. Germline CDR1 is ENHRY and CDR2 is SYGVKD. Trimming stripped 5 bases from V and 6 bases from J, with 17 bases between. The CDR3 here is CAISSRDKEFEQYF. CDR3 nucleotides: TGTGCCATCAGTAGCCGGGACAAAGAATTCGAGCAGTACTTC.

The chain has TRBV27 and TRBJ1-2; D call uncertain. Trimming left V 6 bases short and J 3 bases short, with 17 bases between. This CDR3 comprises 15 residues. CDR1 is MNHEY and CDR2 is SMNVEV in the germline V gene (reference sequence). The CDR3 protein is CASSPDGSGYYGYTF. CDR3 nucleotides: TGTGCCAGCAGCCCTGATGGGTCGGGGTACTATGGCTACACCTTC.

The chain carries TRBV6-4 and TRBJ2-3; a weak D match, TRBD2 (6 bases). V was pared by 3 bases and J by 2 bases, with 9 bases between. The germline V gene has CDR1 MRHNA and CDR2 SNTAGT. CDR3 length: 14 amino acids. CDR3 protein: CASSEGGATDTQYF. CDR3 nucleotide sequence: TGTGCCAGCAGTGAAGGCGGGGCCACAGATACGCAGTATTTT.

This chain joins TRBV19 and TRBJ2-3; 7 nucleotides line up with TRBD2. The CDR3 extends over 17 amino acids. V lost 2 bases and J lost 2; bases outside the gene matches: 10. Looked up from germline, CDR1 is LNHDA and CDR2 is SQIVND (reference sequence). CDR3 amino acids: CASSIWAQRGVTDTQYF. In DNA, the CDR3 is TGTGCCAGTAGTATATGGGCCCAGCGGGGCGTCACAGATACGCAGTATTTT.

V and J are TRBV13 and TRBJ2-3, with 11 bases aligning to TRBD2. Germline V gene lookup returns CDR1 PRHDT and CDR2 FYEKMQ (reference sequence). The CDR3 has 16 residues. V shed 0 bases, J shed 6 bases, and the junction held 5 bases outside the gene matches. CDR3 nucleotides: TGTGCCAGCAGCTTAGGCTTTAGCGGGGGGGCCGATACGCAGTATTTT. Translating gives CASSLGFSGGADTQYF.

This chain uses TRBV11-2 with TRBJ2-7, with a tentative D call TRBD1 (6 bases). The germline gives CDR1 SGHAT, CDR2 FQNNGV. V dropped 5 bases and J dropped 1 base, with 15 bases sitting between them. CDR3 length: 15 residues. In nucleotides, the CDR3 is TGTGCCAGCAGCCTAGGACAGTCAGGATCCTACGAGCAGTACTTC. Protein: CASSLGQSGSYEQYF.

This chain joins TRBV2 and TRBJ1-2; D is unclear. Germline V CDR1 and CDR2: SNHLY, FYNNEI. The CDR3 is 12 amino acids. Trimming left V 6 bases short and J 4 bases short, with 9 bases between. CDR3 in DNA: TGTGCCAGCAGAAGATTTGGCTATGGCTACACCTTC. It translates to CASRRFGYGYTF.

This sequence joins TRBV5-1 and TRBJ2-3; weak D call: TRBD1 (6 bases). This CDR3 region has 15 residues. V lost 1 base and J lost 2, with 11 bases in between. CDR1 is SGHRS and CDR2 is YFSETQ in the germline V gene. The CDR3 protein is CASSLWTEHTDTQYF. CDR3 nucleotide sequence: TGCGCCAGCAGCTTGTGGACAGAGCACACAGATACGCAGTATTTT.

The chain combines TRBV2 with TRBJ2-7; TRBD2 might be the D (6 bases). Trimming removed 7 bases at V and 4 bases at J, with 29 bases between. The CDR3 runs to 18 residues. Per germline, CDR1 SNHLY and CDR2 FYNNEI. CDR3 residues: CASKLNDMTSPSTYEQYF. The CDR3 nucleotides are TGTGCCAGCAAGCTCAATGATATGACTAGTCCCTCAACTTACGAGCAGTACTTC.

The V call is TRBV28, the J call TRBJ2-6; tentative D call: TRBD2 (5 bases). The ends were cut back, 4 bases at V and 4 bases at J, with 14 bases in the middle. Germline CDR1 is MDHEN and CDR2 is SYDVKM. The CDR3 has 16 amino acids. The CDR3 loop reads CASSSWELIGANVLTF. CDR3 nucleotides: TGTGCCAGCAGTTCGTGGGAGCTAATAGGGGCCAACGTCCTGACTTTC.

This clone showed up just once. The CDR3 here is CASSQEVRDSGNTIYF. In DNA, the CDR3 is TGCGCCAGCAGCCAAGAAGTCAGGGACTCTGGAAACACCATATATTTT. The J gene is TRBJ1-3, the V gene TRBV4-1; a possible D gene is TRBD1 (5 bases). V was cut by 0 bases and J by 0 bases, with 9 bases left in between. CDR1 is MGHRA, CDR2 YSYEKL, per germline. The CDR3 length is 16 residues.

The J gene is TRBJ1-5, the V gene TRBV7-9; TRBD1 matches at 9 bases. CDR3 length: 15 residues. Trimming removed 1 base from V and 5 bases from J; junction bases left unmatched: 3. Germline assignment: CDR1 SEHNR and CDR2 FQNEAQ (reference sequence). The CDR3 loop reads CASSLGRTGDQPQHF. CDR3 nucleotides: TGTGCCAGCAGCTTAGGAAGGACAGGGGATCAGCCCCAGCATTTT.

The J gene is TRBJ1-2, the V gene TRBV13, with a tentative D call TRBD1 (5 bases). The V end was cut by 6 bases, the J end by 7 bases, with 12 bases between. Germline loops: CDR1 PRHDT, CDR2 FYEKMQ (reference sequence). The CDR3 runs to 12 residues. The CDR3 spells CASSPPGGGYTF. Written as DNA, the CDR3 is TGTGCCAGCAGTCCTCCGGGGGGTGGCTACACCTTC.

The V call is TRBV30, the J call TRBJ1-3, with D possibly being TRBD1 (5 bases). CDR1 and CDR2 (germline): GTSNPN, SVGIG (reference sequence). The V end was cut by 0 bases, the J end by 1 base, with 19 bases between. This CDR3 has 18 amino acids. CDR3 sequence: CAWSVPPLDRISGNTIYF. The DNA for the CDR3 is TGTGCCTGGAGTGTACCCCCACTCGACAGAATTTCTGGAAACACCATATATTTT.

The chain joins TRBV7-9 to TRBJ1-6; D not certain. V was clipped by 8 bases and J by 6 bases, with 11 bases between them. CDR1 SEHNR and CDR2 FQNEAQ come from the germline V gene (reference sequence). This CDR3 is 13 amino acids long. CDR3 nucleotide sequence: TGTGCCAGCCAAGAGGACCCTAATTCACCCCTCCACTTT. This translates into CASQEDPNSPLHF.

This chain connects TRBV28 to TRBJ2-5; TRBD2 aligns across 8 bases. The ends lost 4 bases at V and 5 bases at J; junction bases unmatched: 6. Germline V lookup: CDR1 MDHEN, CDR2 SYDVKM. The CDR3 is 14 amino acids. CDR3 protein: CASSSSGGIETQYF. CDR3 DNA: TGTGCCAGCAGTTCCTCGGGGGGGATCGAGACCCAGTACTTC. Based on the CDR3 plus reference TRBV28 and TRBJ2-5, the full variable domain is DVKVTQSSRYLVKRTGEKVFLECVQDMDHENMFWYRQDPGLGLRLIYFSYDVKMKEKGDIPEGYSVSREKKERFSLILESASTNQTSMYLCASSSSGGIETQYFGPGTRLLVL.

The chain couples TRBV7-9 to TRBJ2-7; 9 positions agree with TRBD2. This CDR3 contains 15 residues. Germline V gives CDR1 SEHNR, CDR2 FQNEAQ (reference sequence). V shed 6 bases, J shed 4 bases, and the junction held 10 bases outside the gene matches. CDR3 sequence (DNA): TGTGCCAGCAGGATAAGCGGGGGGCCTATTTACGAGCAGTACTTC. Its protein product is CASRISGGPIYEQYF.

V gene TRBV7-2 combines with J gene TRBJ1-6; D possibly corresponds to TRBD1 (5 bases). Trimming removed 4 bases from V and 15 bases from J, with 16 bases in between. The CDR3 loop spans 13 amino acids. Germline V gene lookup returns CDR1 SGHTA and CDR2 FQGNSA. The CDR3 DNA reads as TGTGCCAGCAGCTATCGGGCCAGGGCTGTCCTCCACTTT. Protein sequence: CASSYRARAVLHF.

The chain uses TRBV7-3 and TRBJ1-6; no definite D call. The length of the CDR3 is 14 residues. V was shortened by 2 bases and J by 10 bases, with 12 bases between the two germline ends. Germline CDR1 SGHTA, CDR2 FQGTGA. The CDR3 sequence is CASSLDPGGSPLHF. CDR3 bases: TGTGCCAGCAGCTTAGATCCGGGAGGGTCACCCCTCCACTTT.

The chain employs TRBV7-2 and TRBJ2-7; 9 nucleotides agree with TRBD1. There are 15 residues in the CDR3. Germline lookup yields CDR1 SGHTA and CDR2 FQGNSA. The ends lost 4 bases at V and 3 bases at J; junction bases unmatched: 7. The CDR3 sequence: CASSWGQGALYEQYF. CDR3 nucleotide sequence: TGTGCCAGCAGCTGGGGACAGGGAGCCCTCTACGAGCAGTACTTC. Full variable domain (remainder filled in from reference TRBV7-2 and TRBJ2-7): GAGVSQSPSNKVTEKGKDVELRCDPISGHTALYWYRQSLGQGLEFLIYFQGNSAPDKSGLPSDRFSAERTGGSVSTLTIQRTQQEDSAVYLCASSWGQGALYEQYFGPGTRLTVT.

The chain has TRBV11-3 and TRBJ1-2, with a possible D match to TRBD1 (5 bases). From germline, CDR1 is SGHNT and CDR2 YENEEA. The V end lost 2 bases, the J end lost 8 bases, and 12 bases lay between the germline ends. This CDR3 spans 13 amino acids. CDR3 sequence: CASSLILDSGYTF. The DNA for the CDR3 is TGTGCCAGCAGCTTAATACTCGACAGCGGCTACACCTTC.

The CDR3 sequence is CASSGGANYNEQFF. As DNA, the CDR3 is TGTGCCAGCAGCGGGGGGGCCAACTACAATGAGCAGTTCTTC. The genes are TRBV9 and TRBJ2-1; the D gene could be TRBD1 or TRBD2 (6 bases each). This CDR3 region has 14 residues. Germline CDR1 SGDLS, CDR2 YYNGEE. Trimming cost V 3 bases and J 3 bases, with 10 bases left between them. Looking up the rest from reference TRBV9 and TRBJ2-1 gives the full variable domain: DSGVTQTPKHLITATGQRVTLRCSPRSGDLSVYWYQQSLDQGLQFLIQYYNGEERAKGNILERFSAQQFPDLHSELNLSSLELGDSALYFCASSGGANYNEQFFGPGTRLTVL.

The chain couples TRBV18 to TRBJ2-7; D call uncertain. V was pared by 2 bases and J by 6 bases, with 11 bases between. The germline CDR1 and CDR2 sequences are KGHSH and LQKENI. CDR3 length equals 13 residues. CDR3 residues: CASSPYPEREQYF. Here the CDR3 DNA reads TGTGCCAGCTCACCATATCCCGAACGCGAGCAGTACTTC.

Only one count was recorded for this clone. This rearrangement joins TRBV6-1 to TRBJ1-5, with TRBD1 matching over 9 bases. V shed 0 bases, J shed 3 bases, and the junction held 6 bases outside the gene matches. CDR3 size: 17 residues. The germline gives CDR1 MNHNS, CDR2 SASEGT. The CDR3 loop reads CASSEALGQGHNQPQHF. CDR3 nucleotides: TGTGCCAGCAGTGAAGCTCTGGGACAGGGTCACAATCAGCCCCAGCATTTT.

This clone was seen once. The chain combines TRBV11-2 with TRBJ2-7; possible D gene TRBD1, 6 bases. V shed 0 bases and J shed 2 bases, with 17 bases lying between them. The CDR3 has 17 residues. Germline CDR1 and CDR2: SGHAT and FQNNGV. CDR3 sequence reads: CASSLDSSTGATYEQYF. CDR3 sequence (DNA): TGTGCCAGCAGCTTAGATTCGTCGACAGGTGCTACCTACGAGCAGTACTTC. The full variable domain, its missing parts supplied by reference TRBV11-2 and TRBJ2-7, is EAGVAQSPRYKIIEKRQSVAFWCNPISGHATLYWYQQILGQGPKLLIQFQNNGVVDDSQLPKDRFSAERLKGVDSTLKIQPAKLEDSAVYLCASSLDSSTGATYEQYFGPGTRLTVT.

This sequence joins TRBV5-4 and TRBJ2-1; D remains unclear. Trimming stripped 2 bases from V and 8 bases from J, with 11 bases between. The CDR3 is 13 residues long. Germline V lookup: CDR1 SGHNT, CDR2 YYREEE (reference sequence). The CDR3 nucleotides are TGTGCCAGCAGCTTAACTGGATCTTATGAGCAGTTCTTC. It translates to CASSLTGSYEQFF.

The rearrangement links TRBV27 to TRBJ2-1; D not resolved. The CDR3 sequence is 14 residues long. Germline loops: CDR1 MNHEY, CDR2 SMNVEV (reference sequence). Trimming took off 3 bases at V and 2 bases at J, with 8 bases between the two ends. The CDR3 is CASSLGNPYNEQFF. The DNA for the CDR3 is TGTGCCAGCAGTTTGGGAAACCCCTACAATGAGCAGTTCTTC.